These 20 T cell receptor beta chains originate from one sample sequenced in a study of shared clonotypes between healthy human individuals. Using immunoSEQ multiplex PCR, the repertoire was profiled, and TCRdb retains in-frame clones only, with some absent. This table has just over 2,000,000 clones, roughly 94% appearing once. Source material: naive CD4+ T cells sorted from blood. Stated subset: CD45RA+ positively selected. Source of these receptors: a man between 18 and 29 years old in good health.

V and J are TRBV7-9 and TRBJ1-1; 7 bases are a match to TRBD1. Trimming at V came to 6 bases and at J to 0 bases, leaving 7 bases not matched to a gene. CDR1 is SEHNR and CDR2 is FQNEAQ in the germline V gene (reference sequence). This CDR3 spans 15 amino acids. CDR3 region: CASRPSGGVNTEAFF. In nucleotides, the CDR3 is TGTGCCAGCAGACCCTCAGGGGGGGTGAACACTGAAGCTTTCTTT. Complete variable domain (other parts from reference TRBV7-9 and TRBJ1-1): DTGVSQNPRHKITKRGQNVTFRCDPISEHNRLYWYRQTLGQGPEFLTYFQNEAQLEKSRLLSDRFSAERPKGSFSTLEIQRTEQGDSAMYLCASRPSGGVNTEAFFGQGTRLTVV.

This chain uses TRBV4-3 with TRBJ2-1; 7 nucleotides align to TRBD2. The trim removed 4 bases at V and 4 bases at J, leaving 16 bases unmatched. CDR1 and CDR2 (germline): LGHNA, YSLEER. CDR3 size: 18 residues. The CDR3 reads CASSLLRAGEGSYNEQFF. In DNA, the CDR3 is TGCGCCAGCAGCCTCCTTCGGGCGGGAGAGGGGTCTTACAATGAGCAGTTCTTC.

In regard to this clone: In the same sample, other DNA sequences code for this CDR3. The CDR3 sequence: CASSLEGNTGELFF. The DNA for the CDR3 is TGTGCCAGCAGCTTAGAGGGTAACACCGGGGAGCTGTTTTTT. This chain uses TRBV7-9 with TRBJ2-2, with no clear D. Trimming took off 1 base at V and 2 bases at J, with 5 bases between the two ends. This CDR3 contains 14 residues. CDR1 is SEHNR and CDR2 is FQNEAQ in the germline V gene (reference sequence). The full variable domain, with the rest looked up from reference TRBV7-9 and TRBJ2-2, is DTGVSQNPRHKITKRGQNVTFRCDPISEHNRLYWYRQTLGQGPEFLTYFQNEAQLEKSRLLSDRFSAERPKGSFSTLEIQRTEQGDSAMYLCASSLEGNTGELFFGEGSRLTVL.

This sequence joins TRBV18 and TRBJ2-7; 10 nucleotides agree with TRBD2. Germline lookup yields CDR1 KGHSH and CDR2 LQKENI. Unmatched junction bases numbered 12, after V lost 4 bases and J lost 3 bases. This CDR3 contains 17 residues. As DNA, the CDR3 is TGTGCCAGCTCACTTGGACTAGCGGTAAGGGGGAGCTACGAGCAGTACTTC. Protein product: CASSLGLAVRGSYEQYF.

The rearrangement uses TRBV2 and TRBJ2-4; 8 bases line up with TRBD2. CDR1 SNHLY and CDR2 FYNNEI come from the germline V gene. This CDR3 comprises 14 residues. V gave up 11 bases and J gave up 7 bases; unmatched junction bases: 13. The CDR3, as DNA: TGTGCCCTCGGGGGGGCTCACACCCGGAACATTCAGTACTTC. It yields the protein CALGGAHTRNIQYF.

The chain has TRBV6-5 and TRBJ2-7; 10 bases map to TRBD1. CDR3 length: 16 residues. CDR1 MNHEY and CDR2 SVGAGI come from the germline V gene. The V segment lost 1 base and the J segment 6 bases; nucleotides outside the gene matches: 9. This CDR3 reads CASSYFPPGQGIEQYF. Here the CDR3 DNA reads TGTGCCAGCAGTTACTTTCCGCCGGGACAGGGGATCGAGCAGTACTTC.

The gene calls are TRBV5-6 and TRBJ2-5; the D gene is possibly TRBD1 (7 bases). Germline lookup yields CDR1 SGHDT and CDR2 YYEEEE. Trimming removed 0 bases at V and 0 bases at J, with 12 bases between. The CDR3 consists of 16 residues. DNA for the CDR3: TGTGCCAGCAGCTTGGGTCCAGGGGGGTACCAAGAGACCCAGTACTTC. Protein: CASSLGPGGYQETQYF.

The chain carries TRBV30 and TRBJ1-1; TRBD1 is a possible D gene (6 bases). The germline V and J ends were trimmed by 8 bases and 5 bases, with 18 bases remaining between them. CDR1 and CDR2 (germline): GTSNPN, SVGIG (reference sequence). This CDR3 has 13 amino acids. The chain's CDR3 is CAERIRQGTEAFF. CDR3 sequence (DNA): TGTGCCGAGCGTATTCGCCAGGGGACTGAAGCTTTCTTT.

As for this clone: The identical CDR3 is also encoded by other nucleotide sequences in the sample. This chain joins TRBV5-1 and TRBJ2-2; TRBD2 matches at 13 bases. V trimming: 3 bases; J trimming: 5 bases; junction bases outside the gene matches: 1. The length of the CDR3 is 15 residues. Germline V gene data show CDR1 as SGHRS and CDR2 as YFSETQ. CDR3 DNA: TGCGCCAGCAGCTCGGGACTAGCGGGAACCGGGGAGCTGTTTTTT. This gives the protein CASSSGLAGTGELFF.

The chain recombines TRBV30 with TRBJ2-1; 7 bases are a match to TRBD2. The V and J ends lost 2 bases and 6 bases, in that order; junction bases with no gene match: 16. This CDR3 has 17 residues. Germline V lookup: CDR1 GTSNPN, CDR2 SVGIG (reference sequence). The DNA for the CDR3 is TGTGCCTGGAGTCGACCGCTCGGGGGGAGAGTGCGCAATGAGCAGTTCTTC. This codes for CAWSRPLGGRVRNEQFF.

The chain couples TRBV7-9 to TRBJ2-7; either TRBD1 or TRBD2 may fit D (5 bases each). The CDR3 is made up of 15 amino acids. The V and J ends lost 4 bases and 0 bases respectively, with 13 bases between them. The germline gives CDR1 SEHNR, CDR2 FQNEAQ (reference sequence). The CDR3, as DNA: TGTGCCAGCAGCTGGGGACGGACCCCCTCCTACGAGCAGTACTTC. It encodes CASSWGRTPSYEQYF.

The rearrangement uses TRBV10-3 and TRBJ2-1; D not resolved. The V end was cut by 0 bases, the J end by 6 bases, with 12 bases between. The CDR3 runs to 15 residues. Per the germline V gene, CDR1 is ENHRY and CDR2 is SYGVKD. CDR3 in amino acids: CAISESMEKGNEQFF. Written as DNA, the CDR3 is TGTGCCATCAGTGAGTCGATGGAAAAGGGCAATGAGCAGTTCTTC.

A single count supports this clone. The CDR3 loop is CASSSQGVNNYGYTF. The CDR3 nucleotides are TGTGCCAGCAGCTCTCAGGGGGTTAATAACTATGGCTACACCTTC. The chain combines TRBV5-4 with TRBJ1-2; 7 bases are shared with TRBD1. The germline CDR1 and CDR2 sequences are SGHNT and YYREEE (reference sequence). With V trimmed by 3 bases and J by 1 base, 6 bases remained unmatched. The CDR3 is 15 residues long.

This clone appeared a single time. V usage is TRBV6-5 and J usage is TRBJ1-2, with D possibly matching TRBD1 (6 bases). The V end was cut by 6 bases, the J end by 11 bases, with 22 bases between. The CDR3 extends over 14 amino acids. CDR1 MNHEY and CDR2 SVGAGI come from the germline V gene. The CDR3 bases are TGTGCCAGCAGGCCTTGGGGGGCGACGGACCGTTACACCTTC. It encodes CASRPWGATDRYTF.

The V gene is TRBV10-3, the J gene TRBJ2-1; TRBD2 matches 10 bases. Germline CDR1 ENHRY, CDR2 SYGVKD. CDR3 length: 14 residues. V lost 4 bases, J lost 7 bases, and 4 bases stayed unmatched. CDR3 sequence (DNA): TGTGCCATCAGTGGTCTAGCGGGGGAGAATGAGCAGTTCTTC. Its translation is CAISGLAGENEQFF.

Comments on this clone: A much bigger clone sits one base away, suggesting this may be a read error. CDR3 region: CAGSLAFDRVVDEQYF. CDR3 DNA sequence: TGCGCCGGCAGCTTGGCCTTCGACAGGGTGGTGGACGAGCAGTACTTC. This rearrangement joins TRBV5-1 to TRBJ2-7; TRBD1 matches at 7 bases. CDR1 is SGHRS and CDR2 is YFSETQ in the germline V gene. This CDR3 spans 16 amino acids.

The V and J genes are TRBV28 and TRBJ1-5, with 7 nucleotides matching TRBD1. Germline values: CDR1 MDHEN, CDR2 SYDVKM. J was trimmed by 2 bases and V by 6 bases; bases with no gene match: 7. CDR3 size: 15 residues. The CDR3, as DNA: TGTGCCAGCAGGTTTGACAGGGTAGGCAATCAGCCCCAGCATTTT. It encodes CASRFDRVGNQPQHF. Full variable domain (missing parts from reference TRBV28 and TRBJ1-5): DVKVTQSSRYLVKRTGEKVFLECVQDMDHENMFWYRQDPGLGLRLIYFSYDVKMKEKGDIPEGYSVSREKKERFSLILESASTNQTSMYLCASRFDRVGNQPQHFGDGTRLSIL.

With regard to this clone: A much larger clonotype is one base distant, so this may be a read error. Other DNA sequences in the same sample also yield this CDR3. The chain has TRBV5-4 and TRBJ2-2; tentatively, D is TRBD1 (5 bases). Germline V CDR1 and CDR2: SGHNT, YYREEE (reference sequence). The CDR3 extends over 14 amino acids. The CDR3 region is CASSLRQLTGELFF. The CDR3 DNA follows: TGTGCCAGCAGCTTGAGACAGCTTACCGGAGAGCTGTTTTTT.

For the CDR3, the DNA is TGTGCCAGCAGTGTAACGAACACAGATACGCAGTATTTT. This translates into CASSVTNTDTQYF. This chain connects TRBV2 to TRBJ2-3; D is unresolved. CDR1 is SNHLY and CDR2 is FYNNEI in the germline V gene. The CDR3 is 13 residues long. V lost 4 bases and J lost 2, with 7 bases in between.

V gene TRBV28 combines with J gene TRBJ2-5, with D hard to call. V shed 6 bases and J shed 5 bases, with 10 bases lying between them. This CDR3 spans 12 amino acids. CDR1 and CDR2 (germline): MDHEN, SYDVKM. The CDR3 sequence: CASSPDGETQYF. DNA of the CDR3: TGTGCCAGCAGCCCGGACGGGGAGACCCAGTACTTC.